This T cell receptor beta chain stems from a study of T cell repertoires in cytomegalovirus infection. For the study at large: Both CMV infection and a matching HLA type were indicated by public TCR beta signatures.

Deletions cut 8 bases from V and 10 bases from J, with 17 bases between. Germline V lookup: CDR1 MNHNS, CDR2 SASEGT. CDR3 size: 12 residues. This clonotype was recorded a few times. From the reads, TCRdb called clonotypes with MiXCR, one entry per CDR3 protein. The data hold 510,000 or so distinct CDR3 sequences, with about 30% observed a single time. The chain carries TRBV6-1 and TRBJ1-1; perhaps TRBD1 as D (5 bases). The receptor was derived from a human donor in good health (CMV status not recorded). Some clones in this sample may be carry-over from other donors' samples. Specimen: PBMCs. This CDR3 is CASGRDQGRAFF. DNA of the CDR3: TGTGCCAGCGGTCGGGATCAGGGTAGAGCTTTCTTT.